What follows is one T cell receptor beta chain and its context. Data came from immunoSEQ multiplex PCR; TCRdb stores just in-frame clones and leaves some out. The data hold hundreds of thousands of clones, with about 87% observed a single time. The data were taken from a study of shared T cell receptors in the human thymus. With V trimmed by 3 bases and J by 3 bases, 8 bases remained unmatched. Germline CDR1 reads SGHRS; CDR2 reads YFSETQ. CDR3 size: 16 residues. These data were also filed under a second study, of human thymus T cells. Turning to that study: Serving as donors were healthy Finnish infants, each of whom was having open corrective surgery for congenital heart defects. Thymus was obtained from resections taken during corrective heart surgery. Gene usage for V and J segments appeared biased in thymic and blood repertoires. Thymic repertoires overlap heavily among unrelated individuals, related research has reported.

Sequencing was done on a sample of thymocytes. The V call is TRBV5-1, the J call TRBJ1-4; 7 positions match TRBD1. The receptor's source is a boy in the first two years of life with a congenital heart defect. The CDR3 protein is CASSYRGLSPNEKLFF. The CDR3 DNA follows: TGCGCCAGCAGCTACAGGGGCCTCTCCCCTAATGAAAAACTGTTTTTT. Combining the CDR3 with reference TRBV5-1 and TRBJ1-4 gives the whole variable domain KAGVTQTPRYLIKTRGQQVTLSCSPISGHRSVSWYQQTPGQGLQFLFEYFSETQRNKGNFPGRFSGRQFSNSRSEMNVSTLELGDSALYLCASSYRGLSPNEKLFFGSGTQLSVL.